This T cell receptor beta chain was retrieved from a study of spatial heterogeneity in lung cancer. Time point denoted: sample taken at primary tumor resection. Donors were around 70 untreated early-stage non-small cell lung cancer patients. The CDR3 spans 12 residues. Germline V gives CDR1 SGHRS, CDR2 YFSETQ. V lost 0 bases and J 3 bases, leaving 4 bases between the germline ends. This clonotype was counted at least ten times. TCRdb passed the 5' RACE reads through MiXCR, listing each CDR3 protein once. This table holds tens of thousands of distinct CDR3 sequences, under 6% found once. The specimen comprised PBMCs, sampled at surgery. The gene calls are TRBV5-1 and TRBJ2-7; D is unclear. The source is a male donor with early-stage non-small cell lung cancer. CDR3 loop: CASSLGGYEQYF. The CDR3 DNA sequence: TGCGCCAGCAGCTTGGGGGGCTACGAGCAGTACTTC.